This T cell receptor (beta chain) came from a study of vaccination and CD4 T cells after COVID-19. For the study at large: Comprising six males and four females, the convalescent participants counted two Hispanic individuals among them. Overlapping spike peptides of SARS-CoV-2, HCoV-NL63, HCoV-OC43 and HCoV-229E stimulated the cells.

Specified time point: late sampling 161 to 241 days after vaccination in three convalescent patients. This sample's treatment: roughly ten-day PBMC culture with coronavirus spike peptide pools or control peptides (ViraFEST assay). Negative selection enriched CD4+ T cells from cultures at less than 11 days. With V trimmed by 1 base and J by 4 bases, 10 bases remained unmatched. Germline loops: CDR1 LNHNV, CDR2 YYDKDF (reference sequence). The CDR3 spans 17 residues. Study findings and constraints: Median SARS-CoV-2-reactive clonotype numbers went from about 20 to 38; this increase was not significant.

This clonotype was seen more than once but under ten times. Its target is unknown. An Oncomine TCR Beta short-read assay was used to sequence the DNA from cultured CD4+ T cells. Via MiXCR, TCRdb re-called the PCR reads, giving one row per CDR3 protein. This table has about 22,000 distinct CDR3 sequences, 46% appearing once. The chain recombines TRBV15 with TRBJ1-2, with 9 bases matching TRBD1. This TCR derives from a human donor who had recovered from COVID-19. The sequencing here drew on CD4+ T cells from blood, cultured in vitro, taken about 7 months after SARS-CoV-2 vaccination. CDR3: CATSRVETGTGRYGYTF. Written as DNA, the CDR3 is TGTGCCACCAGCAGAGTAGAAACCGGGACAGGGCGCTATGGCTACACCTTC.